Below are 31 T cell receptor beta chains sequenced from a single sample in a study of cytomegalovirus exposure and HLA in healthy donors. PCR involved 60 Vbeta and 13 Jbeta primers. This table comes from immunoSEQ multiplex PCR, and its TCRdb copy is limited to in-frame clones, with some not included. The sample consists of under 130,000 clones, more than 75% of them appearing once. The sample was PBMCs. The receptors originated from a woman in her late teens or twenties in good health and CMV-seropositive.

The chain combines TRBV19 with TRBJ2-7; 10 bases align to TRBD2. Germline values: CDR1 LNHDA, CDR2 SQIVND (reference sequence). This CDR3 is 14 amino acids long. Trimming at V came to 10 bases and at J to 1 base, leaving 7 bases not matched to a gene. The CDR3 loop reads CATASGSRSYEQYF. The CDR3 DNA is TGTGCCACCGCTAGCGGGAGCCGTTCCTACGAGCAGTACTTC. Together with reference TRBV19 and TRBJ2-7, the CDR3 gives the full variable domain: DGGITQSPKYLFRKEGQNVTLSCEQNLNHDAMYWYRQDPGQGLRLIYYSQIVNDFQKGDIAEGYSVSREKKESFPLTVTSAQKNPTAFYLCATASGSRSYEQYFGPGTRLTVT.

The rearrangement links TRBV7-9 to TRBJ1-4; unclear D gene. The V end was cut by 3 bases, the J end by 8 bases, with 13 bases between. The CDR3 sequence is 14 residues long. Germline CDR1 SEHNR, CDR2 FQNEAQ (reference sequence). In DNA, the CDR3 is TGTGCCAGCAGCTTGCGGGAAGTCGACGAAAAACTGTTTTTT. Protein: CASSLREVDEKLFF.

The chain combines TRBV28 with TRBJ1-4; TRBD1 might be the D (6 bases). CDR1 and CDR2 (germline): MDHEN, SYDVKM. The CDR3 loop spans 16 amino acids. V gave up 5 bases and J gave up 5 bases, with 18 bases separating them. Here the CDR3 DNA reads TGTGCCAGCAGTACCCTGAGACAGGTACCGAATGAAAAACTGTTTTTT. As protein: CASSTLRQVPNEKLFF.

V is TRBV21-1 and J is TRBJ2-7; the table names TRBD2, a call not compared with the DNA. TRBV21-1 is a known pseudogene. This CDR3 is 18 amino acids long. This CDR3 reads CASSKVGDRTSIVEVQYF. Written as DNA, the CDR3 is TGTGCCAGCAGCAAAGTAGGTGATAGGACTAGCATCGTCGAGGTGCAGTACTTC.

The J gene is TRBJ2-1, the V gene TRBV7-8, with 10 positions matching TRBD2. The length of the CDR3 is 15 residues. Germline loops: CDR1 SGHVS, CDR2 FQNEAQ. Trimming removed 3 bases from V and 4 bases from J; junction bases left unmatched: 3. In DNA, the CDR3 is TGTGCCAGCAGCTTCGGGACTAGCGATTACAATGAGCAGTTCTTC. As protein: CASSFGTSDYNEQFF.

J is TRBJ1-3 and V is TRBV6-5; weak D call: TRBD1 (5 bases). V was cut by 2 bases and J by 3 bases, with 5 bases left in between. There are 13 residues in the CDR3. The germline V gene has CDR1 MNHEY and CDR2 SVGAGI. In nucleotides, the CDR3 is TGTGCCAGCAGTTACAGGGGTGGAAACACCATATATTTT. Protein sequence: CASSYRGGNTIYF.

The chain has TRBV7-6 and TRBJ2-5, with 10 bases identical to TRBD2. With 5 bases clipped from V and 5 bases from J, the junction kept 17 bases outside the gene matches. This CDR3 region has 18 residues. From germline, CDR1 is SGHVS and CDR2 FNYEAQ. Written as DNA, the CDR3 is TGTGCCAGCAGCCCCCGTGGTCAGCGGGGGGGTCAGCGTGAGACCCAGTACTTC. Its translation is CASSPRGQRGGQRETQYF.

The chain recombines TRBV2 with TRBJ2-3, with a tentative D call TRBD2 (5 bases). The germline CDR1 and CDR2 sequences are SNHLY and FYNNEI. V lost 10 bases and J lost 4, with 15 bases in between. The CDR3 extends over 13 amino acids. The CDR3 sequence: CATRGPGADTQYF. DNA for the CDR3: TGTGCCACCCGCGGGCCTGGCGCAGATACGCAGTATTTT.

J is TRBJ1-4 and V is TRBV10-3; no reliable D call. The CDR3 has 12 amino acids. Germline assignment: CDR1 ENHRY and CDR2 SYGVKD. The ends were cut back, 8 bases at V and 7 bases at J, with 11 bases in the middle. The CDR3 region is CAISVSGEKLFF. In DNA form, the CDR3 reads TGTGCCATCTCGGTATCCGGTGAAAAACTGTTTTTT.

The V call is TRBV28, the J call TRBJ2-7, with 7 bases lining up with TRBD1. Losses at the gene ends were 4 bases for V and 1 base for J; bases not matched to a gene: 1. In germline, CDR1 is MDHEN, CDR2 SYDVKM. CDR3 length equals 13 residues. This chain's CDR3 is CASSWGQSYEQYF. CDR3 bases: TGTGCCAGCAGTTGGGGACAGTCCTACGAGCAGTACTTC.

The rearrangement uses TRBV7-2 and TRBJ1-2; tentative D call: TRBD1 (5 bases). CDR1 is SGHTA, CDR2 FQGNSA, per germline. Deletions cut 4 bases from V and 5 bases from J, with 17 bases between. The CDR3 consists of 15 residues. Written as DNA, the CDR3 is TGTGCCAGCAGCTACGTCGTGGGGGGTCAGTATGGCTACACCTTC. Translated: CASSYVVGGQYGYTF.

The rearrangement joins TRBV18 to TRBJ1-1, with 7 bases identical to TRBD1. The germline CDR1 and CDR2 sequences are KGHSH and LQKENI. The CDR3 covers 20 residues. V shed 2 bases and J 4 bases; nucleotides not matched to a gene: 22. The CDR3 sequence is CASSPTPMTGIRPQGTEAFF. As DNA, the CDR3 is TGTGCCAGCTCACCAACCCCTATGACAGGGATAAGGCCGCAGGGCACTGAAGCTTTCTTT. Together with reference TRBV18 and TRBJ1-1, the CDR3 gives the full variable domain: NAGVMQNPRHLVRRRGQEARLRCSPMKGHSHVYWYRQLPEEGLKFMVYLQKENIIDESGMPKERFSAEFPKEGPSILRIQQVVRGDSAAYFCASSPTPMTGIRPQGTEAFFGQGTRLTVV.

The chain combines TRBV5-8 with TRBJ1-5, with a weak D call TRBD1 (6 bases). Looked up from germline, CDR1 is SGHTS and CDR2 is YDEGEE. Trimming took off 5 bases at V and 4 bases at J, with 10 bases between the two ends. The CDR3 loop spans 13 amino acids. DNA of the CDR3: TGTGCCAGCAGTTTCGACAGGAATCAGCCCCAGCATTTT. Protein: CASSFDRNQPQHF.

This chain connects TRBV5-1 to TRBJ2-7; D unresolved. CDR3 size: 12 residues. Germline V lookup: CDR1 SGHRS, CDR2 YFSETQ. V was shortened by 7 bases and J by 0 bases, with 8 bases between the two germline ends. In DNA form, the CDR3 reads TGCGCCAGCTCAGAAACCTCCTACGAGCAGTACTTC. Translation gives CASSETSYEQYF.

This clone has more than one count but fewer than ten. This chain connects TRBV2 to TRBJ1-1, with 7 bases identical to TRBD1. CDR1 is SNHLY, CDR2 FYNNEI, per germline. This CDR3 contains 15 residues. V lost 8 bases, J lost 5 bases, and 14 bases stayed unmatched. The CDR3 DNA follows: TGTGCCAGCCGCAACCCAGGGGGTCTATTAACTGAAGCTTTCTTT. The encoded protein is CASRNPGGLLTEAFF.

The chain links TRBV5-1 to TRBJ2-3, with 14 bases that match TRBD2. Germline assignment: CDR1 SGHRS and CDR2 YFSETQ. V lost 2 bases to trimming and J lost 4 bases; unmatched junction nucleotides: 6. CDR3 length: 17 amino acids. The CDR3 region has the DNA TGCGCCAGCAGCTTACCTGGGACTAGCGGGGGCTCAGATACGCAGTATTTT. Translating gives CASSLPGTSGGSDTQYF.

CDR3 loop: CASSREGLLTQYF. CDR3 nucleotide sequence: TGTGCCAGCAGTCGGGAGGGTCTTTTAACCCAGTACTTC. The chain employs TRBV28 and TRBJ2-5, with TRBD2 matching 8 bases. V lost 5 bases to trimming and J lost 8 bases; unmatched junction nucleotides: 7. The germline V gene has CDR1 MDHEN and CDR2 SYDVKM. The CDR3 spans 13 residues.

V and J are TRBV5-1 and TRBJ2-1; maybe TRBD2 (6 bases). The V gene lost 0 bases and the J gene lost 0 bases, with 10 bases spanning the gap. Germline V gives CDR1 SGHRS, CDR2 YFSETQ. The CDR3 is 16 amino acids. CDR3 sequence: CASSLDPAGSYNEQFF. The CDR3 DNA is TGCGCCAGCAGCTTGGATCCAGCGGGCTCCTACAATGAGCAGTTCTTC.

The V call is TRBV9, the J call TRBJ2-5; 13 nucleotides agree with TRBD2. CDR3 length: 16 amino acids. V lost 3 bases to trimming and J lost 4 bases; unmatched junction nucleotides: 6. Per the germline V gene, CDR1 is SGDLS and CDR2 is YYNGEE. The CDR3 DNA reads TGTGCCAGCAGCGGAACTAGCGGGGGGGCTCTAGAGACCCAGTACTTC. Translation: CASSGTSGGALETQYF.

This clone was seen a handful of times. The chain carries TRBV5-6 and TRBJ2-7; 8 nucleotides line up with TRBD2. CDR3 size: 14 residues. J lost 1 base, V lost 3 bases, and 3 bases had no gene match. Germline loops: CDR1 SGHDT, CDR2 YYEEEE. CDR3 in DNA: TGTGCCAGCAGCTCGACTAGCGAATCCTACGAGCAGTACTTC. Amino acids: CASSSTSESYEQYF.

The chain couples TRBV11-1 to TRBJ1-1; no definite D call. The V end was cut by 3 bases, the J end by 0 bases, with 5 bases between. CDR3 length: 13 residues. Germline lookup yields CDR1 SGHAT and CDR2 FQDESV (reference sequence). The CDR3 sequence is CASSFELNTEAFF. In nucleotides, the CDR3 is TGTGCCAGCAGCTTTGAGTTGAACACTGAAGCTTTCTTT.

CDR3 loop: CSVQAGRTSSYEQYF. The CDR3, as DNA: TGCAGCGTTCAGGCCGGGAGGACCTCCTCCTACGAGCAGTACTTC. The V and J genes are TRBV29-1 and TRBJ2-7, with TRBD2 identical over 7 bases. Germline V gene lookup returns CDR1 SQVTM and CDR2 ANQGSEA. The V gene end was trimmed by 5 bases and the J gene end by 0 bases; junction bases not matched to a gene: 10. This CDR3 is built from 15 residues.

This chain uses TRBV7-9 with TRBJ2-5; weak D call: TRBD1 (7 bases). The germline V and J ends were trimmed by 1 base and 4 bases, with 16 bases remaining between them. Germline-derived CDR1 and CDR2 are SEHNR and FQNEAQ (reference sequence). The length of the CDR3 is 16 residues. The CDR3 protein is CASSLGPGGRRETQYF. The CDR3 nucleotides read TGTGCCAGCAGCTTAGGTCCAGGGGGGAGGCGAGAGACCCAGTACTTC.

This chain uses TRBV29-1 with TRBJ1-2, with a tentative D call TRBD1 (5 bases). The CDR3 has 14 residues. Germline V gene lookup returns CDR1 SQVTM and CDR2 ANQGSEA. V was cut by 4 bases and J by 5 bases, with 17 bases left in between. The chain's CDR3 is CSVAGGPGGYGYTF. CDR3 DNA sequence: TGCAGCGTTGCCGGTGGGCCCGGGGGGTATGGCTACACCTTC.

The V gene is TRBV27, the J gene TRBJ1-4, with TRBD1 identical over 7 bases. The germline V gene has CDR1 MNHEY and CDR2 SMNVEV (reference sequence). The J segment lost 14 bases and the V segment lost 4 bases, leaving 16 bases of the junction unmatched. There are 15 residues in the CDR3. DNA for the CDR3: TGTGCCAGCAGTTCTAGACAGGGCCCAGGCGATCGGCTGTTTTTT. It yields the protein CASSSRQGPGDRLFF.

The rearrangement links TRBV18 to TRBJ1-6; D is undetermined. CDR1 is KGHSH and CDR2 is LQKENI in the germline V gene. V shed 2 bases and J shed 5 bases, with 4 bases lying between them. The CDR3 sequence is 13 residues long. CDR3 in amino acids: CASSPLDNSPLHF. CDR3 nucleotide sequence: TGTGCCAGCTCACCATTAGATAATTCACCCCTCCACTTT. Drawing the rest from reference TRBV18 and TRBJ1-6, the complete variable domain is NAGVMQNPRHLVRRRGQEARLRCSPMKGHSHVYWYRQLPEEGLKFMVYLQKENIIDESGMPKERFSAEFPKEGPSILRIQQVVRGDSAAYFCASSPLDNSPLHFGNGTRLTVT.

V and J are TRBV10-3 and TRBJ1-5; 9 nucleotides agree with TRBD1. Germline assignment: CDR1 ENHRY and CDR2 SYGVKD. The CDR3 runs to 16 residues. V shed 5 bases, J shed 2 bases, and the junction held 7 bases outside the gene matches. The CDR3 region is CAISFTGGSGNQPQHF. The DNA of the CDR3 is TGTGCCATCAGTTTTACAGGGGGCAGTGGCAATCAGCCCCAGCATTTT.

This chain links TRBV28 with TRBJ1-1; 9 nucleotides agree with TRBD1. Germline V lookup: CDR1 MDHEN, CDR2 SYDVKM. The CDR3 runs to 16 residues. V lost 7 bases, J lost 3 bases, and 12 bases stayed unmatched. The CDR3 spells CASKYRYRGRDTEAFF. The DNA of the CDR3 is TGTGCCAGCAAATACCGCTACAGGGGGCGGGACACTGAAGCTTTCTTT.

The table lists this clone with a count of one. J is TRBJ2-3 and V is TRBV27; possible D gene TRBD1, 6 bases. V was pared by 2 bases and J by 5 bases, with 14 bases between. This CDR3 spans 15 amino acids. Germline V gene data show CDR1 as MNHEY and CDR2 as SMNVEV (reference sequence). The CDR3 DNA follows: TGTGCCAGCAGTTTAGGGGGCAGGATGAAAGATACGCAGTATTTT. Protein: CASSLGGRMKDTQYF.

A few counts support this clone. The chain carries TRBV7-3 and TRBJ1-1; 8 bases are shared with TRBD1. Trimming at V came to 5 bases and at J to 6 bases, leaving 8 bases not matched to a gene. The germline V gene has CDR1 SGHTA and CDR2 FQGTGA. The CDR3 extends over 14 amino acids. CDR3 protein: CASSQVRGLAEAFF. The CDR3, as DNA: TGTGCCAGCAGCCAAGTCAGGGGGCTCGCTGAAGCTTTCTTT.

This clone was counted once. The chain carries TRBV19 and TRBJ1-1; perhaps TRBD1 as D (5 bases). From germline, CDR1 is LNHDA and CDR2 SQIVND (reference sequence). V was cut by 6 bases and J by 2 bases, with 16 bases left in between. The CDR3 spans 15 residues. CDR3 nucleotide sequence: TGTGCCAGTAGAACGGGGGGTATGGGCAACACTGAAGCTTTCTTT. Translated: CASRTGGMGNTEAFF.